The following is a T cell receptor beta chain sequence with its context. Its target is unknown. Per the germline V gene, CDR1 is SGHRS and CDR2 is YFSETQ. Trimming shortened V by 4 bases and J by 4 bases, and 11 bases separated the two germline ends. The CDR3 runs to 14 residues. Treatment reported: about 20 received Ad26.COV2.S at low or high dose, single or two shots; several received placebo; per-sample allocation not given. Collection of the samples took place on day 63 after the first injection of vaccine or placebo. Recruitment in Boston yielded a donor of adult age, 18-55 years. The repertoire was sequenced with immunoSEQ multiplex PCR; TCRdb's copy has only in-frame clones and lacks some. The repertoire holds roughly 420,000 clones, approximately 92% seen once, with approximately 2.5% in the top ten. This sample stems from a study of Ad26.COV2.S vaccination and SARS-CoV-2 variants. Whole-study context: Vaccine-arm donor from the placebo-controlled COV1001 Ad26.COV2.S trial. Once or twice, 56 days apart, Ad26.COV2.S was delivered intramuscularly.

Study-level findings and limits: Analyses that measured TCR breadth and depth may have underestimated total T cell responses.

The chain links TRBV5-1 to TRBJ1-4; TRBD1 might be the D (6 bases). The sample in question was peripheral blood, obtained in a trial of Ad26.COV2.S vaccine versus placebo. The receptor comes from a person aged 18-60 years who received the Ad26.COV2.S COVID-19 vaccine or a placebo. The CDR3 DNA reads TGCGCCAGCAGCGGCGGACAGTTTAATGAAAAACTGTTTTTT. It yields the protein CASSGGQFNEKLFF.